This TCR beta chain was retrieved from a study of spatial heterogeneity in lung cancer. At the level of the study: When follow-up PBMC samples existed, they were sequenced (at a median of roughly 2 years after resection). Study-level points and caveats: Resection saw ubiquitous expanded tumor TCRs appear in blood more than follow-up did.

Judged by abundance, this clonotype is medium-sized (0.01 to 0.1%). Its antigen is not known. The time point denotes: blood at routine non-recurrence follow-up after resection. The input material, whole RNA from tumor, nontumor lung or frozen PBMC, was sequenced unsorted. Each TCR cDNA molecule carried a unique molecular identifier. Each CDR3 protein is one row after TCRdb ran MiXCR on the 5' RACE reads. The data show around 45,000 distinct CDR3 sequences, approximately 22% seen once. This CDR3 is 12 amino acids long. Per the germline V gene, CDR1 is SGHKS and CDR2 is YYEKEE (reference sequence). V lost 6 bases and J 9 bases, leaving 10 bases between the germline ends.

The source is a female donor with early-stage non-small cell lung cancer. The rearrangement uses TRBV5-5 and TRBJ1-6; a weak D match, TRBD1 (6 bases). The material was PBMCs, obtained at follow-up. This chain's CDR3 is CASNLQGSPLHF. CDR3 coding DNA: TGTGCCAGCAACCTACAGGGTTCACCCCTCCACTTT.